This TCR beta chain was recorded in a study of shared clonotypes between healthy human individuals. Assay execution proceeded at the deep level. The assay was immunoSEQ multiplex PCR, and TCRdb's table has in-frame clones only and misses some. Seen here are hundreds of thousands of clones, about 95% observed once, and the top ten hold approximately 0.12%. Trimming pared 0 bases from V and 0 bases from J, leaving 16 bases between. Germline V gene sequence: CDR1 ENHRY, CDR2 SYGVKD. This CDR3 contains 18 residues. In its sample, this clone was seen once. As defined, naive CD8 cells were CD45RO-negative and positively selected for CCR7, with terminally differentiated effector memory CD45RA+ cells excluded.

The V and J genes are TRBV10-3 and TRBJ2-3; D uncertain. The specimen was naive CD8+ T cells sorted from blood. This sequence was found in a woman aged 30 to 39 in good health. In nucleotides, the CDR3 is TGTGCCATCAGTGAGTCAGGCCTCCGAAAGACTAGCACAGATACGCAGTATTTT. Its translation: CAISESGLRKTSTDTQYF.